The 17 T cell receptor beta chains given below trace back to one sample, sequenced in a study of T-cell memory formation after mild COVID-19. TCRdb reprocessed the 5' RACE reads with MiXCR, giving one entry per CDR3 protein. The sample shows 450,000 or so distinct CDR3 sequences, about 19% of them seen only once. The specimen was PBMCs or a T cell subset sorted from them (not recorded which). The origin of the receptors is an adult woman who had mild COVID-19 (a few samples of this study predate the infection). Cell type and time point are not known.

This clonotype turned up a few times. The chain links TRBV20-1 to TRBJ2-5; TRBD2 aligns across 14 bases. Losses at the gene ends were 1 base for V and 1 base for J; bases not matched to a gene: 8. Germline CDR1 DFQATT, CDR2 SNEGSKA (reference sequence). The CDR3 is 18 amino acids. DNA of the CDR3: TGCAGTGCTAGAGGTGGGACTAGCGGGGGACTCATCCAAGAGACCCAGTACTTC. It encodes CSARGGTSGGLIQETQYF.

This clonotype was observed a few times. The V call is TRBV5-4, the J call TRBJ2-7, with D perhaps being TRBD1 or TRBD2 (6 bases each). The V and J ends lost 4 bases and 0 bases respectively, with 14 bases between them. The CDR3 totals 15 residues. Germline V gene lookup returns CDR1 SGHNT and CDR2 YYREEE (reference sequence). CDR3 residues: CASSGGGRSSYEQYF. CDR3 in DNA: TGTGCCAGCAGCGGAGGGGGACGTAGCTCCTACGAGCAGTACTTC.

V usage is TRBV30 and J usage is TRBJ2-7; TRBD2 matches at 9 bases. Germline CDR1 GTSNPN, CDR2 SVGIG (reference sequence). This CDR3 is built from 13 residues. DNA of the CDR3: TGTGGCGGGGGGGGACTTAACTCCTACGAGCAGTACTTC. Protein product: CGGGGLNSYEQYF.

The chain recombines TRBV27 with TRBJ1-6; maybe TRBD1 (5 bases). Germline V gene data show CDR1 as MNHEY and CDR2 as SMNVEV (reference sequence). The CDR3 spans 13 residues. Deletions cut 8 bases from V and 0 bases from J, with 5 bases between. The CDR3 region is CASGGSYNSPLHF. The CDR3 DNA follows: TGTGCCAGCGGGGGCTCCTATAATTCACCCCTCCACTTT.

The V call is TRBV5-1, the J call TRBJ2-3, with 9 positions matching TRBD2. V lost 2 bases, J lost 2 bases, and 6 bases stayed unmatched. Germline assignment: CDR1 SGHRS and CDR2 YFSETQ. The CDR3 has 16 amino acids. Here the CDR3 reads CASSFPLAGLTDTQYF. The CDR3 bases are TGCGCCAGCAGCTTCCCCCTAGCGGGACTCACAGATACGCAGTATTTT.

This clonotype is a singleton in its sample. The chain links TRBV7-9 to TRBJ2-5; D is unclear. From germline, CDR1 is SEHNR and CDR2 FQNEAQ (reference sequence). The CDR3 length is 14 residues. The V end was cut by 0 bases, the J end by 5 bases, with 10 bases between. CDR3: CASSLAVGWETQYF. The CDR3 nucleotides are TGTGCCAGCAGCTTAGCGGTGGGCTGGGAGACCCAGTACTTC.

V gene TRBV6-5 combines with J gene TRBJ2-2; D might be TRBD1 (6 bases). V lost 9 bases to trimming and J lost 2 bases, with 13 bases between them. CDR3 length equals 14 residues. Looked up from germline, CDR1 is MNHEY and CDR2 is SVGAGI. Here the CDR3 DNA reads TGTGCCAGTTCTGGGACAACAAACACCGGGGAGCTGTTTTTT. This encodes CASSGTTNTGELFF.

The J gene is TRBJ2-1, the V gene TRBV29-1; D possibly uses TRBD1 or TRBD2 (5 bases each). The CDR3 consists of 11 residues. V lost 4 bases and J lost 9, with 10 bases in between. Germline-derived CDR1 and CDR2 are SQVTM and ANQGSEA. This chain's CDR3 is CSVGDEVEQFF. Here the CDR3 DNA reads TGCAGCGTTGGGGACGAGGTTGAGCAGTTCTTC.

This clonotype came up a few times. CDR3 sequence: CASSVGTGNYEQYF. CDR3 DNA sequence: TGTGCCAGCAGCGTAGGTACAGGGAACTACGAGCAGTACTTC. The J gene is TRBJ2-7, the V gene TRBV9; D might be TRBD1 (6 bases). Per germline, CDR1 SGDLS and CDR2 YYNGEE. The CDR3 is 14 amino acids. Trimming removed 0 bases from V and 3 bases from J, with 10 bases in between.

V is TRBV24-1 and J is TRBJ2-2; TRBD1 matches at 8 bases. V shed 4 bases and J 3 bases; nucleotides not matched to a gene: 6. Germline lookup yields CDR1 KGHDR and CDR2 SFDVKD. This CDR3 comprises 16 residues. The CDR3 here is CATSDPYRGDTGELFF. The CDR3 coding sequence is TGTGCCACCAGTGACCCGTACAGGGGGGACACCGGGGAGCTGTTTTTT.

This clonotype was seen ten or more times. The rearrangement uses TRBV4-2 and TRBJ2-3; TRBD1 might be the D (6 bases). V lost 4 bases to trimming and J lost 0 bases, with 14 bases between them. This CDR3 comprises 16 residues. CDR1 and CDR2 from the germline V gene are LGHNA and YNFKEQ. In DNA form, the CDR3 reads TGTGCCAGCAGCCCCCGCCCACAGGGTAGCACAGATACGCAGTATTTT. This translates into CASSPRPQGSTDTQYF.

Only a few counts were recorded for this clonotype. The genes are TRBV30 and TRBJ1-6; no clear D. Germline CDR1 reads GTSNPN; CDR2 reads SVGIG (reference sequence). The CDR3 loop spans 13 amino acids. The ends were cut back, 4 bases at V and 6 bases at J, with 10 bases in the middle. CDR3 sequence reads: CAWTKSRNSPLHF. The CDR3 DNA reads TGTGCCTGGACAAAGTCTCGTAATTCACCCCTCCACTTT. The full variable domain, in which reference TRBV30 and TRBJ1-6 provide the parts outside the CDR3, is SQTIHQWPATLVQPVGSPLSLECTVEGTSNPNLYWYRQAAGRGLQLLFYSVGIGQISSEVPQNLSASRPQDRQFILSSKKLLLSDSGFYLCAWTKSRNSPLHFGNGTRLTVT.

This clonotype was detected a few times. The chain recombines TRBV6-5 with TRBJ2-5, with D possibly being TRBD2 (6 bases). V gave up 7 bases and J gave up 4 bases, with 13 bases separating them. This CDR3 has 13 amino acids. The germline gives CDR1 MNHEY, CDR2 SVGAGI. CDR3 in DNA: TGTGCCAGCACCCCGGGACTGGGAGAGACCCAGTACTTC. Translated: CASTPGLGETQYF.

This clonotype was seen more than once but under ten times. The chain couples TRBV7-9 to TRBJ2-1; D may be TRBD2 (5 bases). The length of the CDR3 is 13 residues. Deletions cut 5 bases from V and 6 bases from J, with 11 bases between. Germline V gene data show CDR1 as SEHNR and CDR2 as FQNEAQ (reference sequence). The CDR3 here is CASSPLGGNEQFF. As DNA, the CDR3 is TGTGCCAGCAGCCCCTTAGGAGGCAATGAGCAGTTCTTC.

This clonotype was seen only a few times. The rearrangement joins TRBV4-2 to TRBJ2-3; 11 positions agree with TRBD2. V was pared by 0 bases and J by 4 bases, with 3 bases of the junction left unmatched. Germline CDR1 reads LGHNA; CDR2 reads YNFKEQ. The length of the CDR3 is 16 residues. The CDR3 DNA sequence: TGTGCCAGCAGCCAAGATAGTAGCGGGGGGGCAGATACGCAGTATTTT. Protein: CASSQDSSGGADTQYF.

Only a few counts were recorded for this clonotype. V is TRBV5-6 and J is TRBJ1-1, with 10 bases that match TRBD1. The germline V gene has CDR1 SGHDT and CDR2 YYEEEE. The CDR3 totals 16 residues. The V gene end was trimmed by 4 bases and the J gene end by 0 bases; junction bases not matched to a gene: 6. The CDR3 DNA follows: TGTGCCAGCAGCCACACCGGGACAGGGGTGAACACTGAAGCTTTCTTT. Encoded protein: CASSHTGTGVNTEAFF.

The chain carries TRBV19 and TRBJ2-1; tentatively, D is TRBD1 or TRBD2 (6 bases each). Germline CDR1 LNHDA, CDR2 SQIVND (reference sequence). CDR3 length: 15 residues. The V and J ends lost 3 bases and 4 bases respectively, with 13 bases between them. Written as DNA, the CDR3 is TGTGCCAGTAGTATGAATGGGGGGCCGTACAATGAGCAGTTCTTC. Translated, it gives CASSMNGGPYNEQFF.